Shown below are 29 T cell receptor beta chains from a single sample sequenced in a study of blood T cell repertoires in COVID-19. The table came from immunoSEQ multiplex PCR; TCRdb's copy has only in-frame clones and leaves some out. The sample holds over 120,000 clones, 65% to 85% seen once. Sequenced material: peripheral blood. The receptor set was obtained from a woman between 55 and 75 years old with acute or convalescent COVID-19.

The rearrangement uses TRBV6-1 and TRBJ1-2; TRBD1 might be the D (5 bases). Germline CDR1 and CDR2: MNHNS and SASEGT. CDR3 size: 14 residues. V was trimmed by 1 base and J by 8 bases, leaving 14 bases between them. The CDR3 DNA reads TGTGCCAGCAGTGAAGGCTTGAACAGGCTGGGCTACACCTTC. Its translation: CASSEGLNRLGYTF.

The rearrangement uses TRBV27 and TRBJ2-7; 7 bases agree with TRBD2. Looked up from germline, CDR1 is MNHEY and CDR2 is SMNVEV (reference sequence). Unmatched junction bases numbered 2, after V lost 0 bases and J lost 0 bases. The CDR3 has 15 amino acids. The DNA for the CDR3 is TGTGCCAGCAGTTTATCGCTAGCGGTCTCCTACGAGCAGTACTTC. Amino acid sequence: CASSLSLAVSYEQYF.

Turning to this clone: Different DNA sequences within this sample yield the same CDR3. This chain joins TRBV7-8 and TRBJ2-7, with a possible D match to TRBD2 (6 bases). V shed 0 bases and J shed 4 bases, with 10 bases lying between them. CDR1 SGHVS and CDR2 FQNEAQ come from the germline V gene. The CDR3 runs to 14 residues. The CDR3 sequence is CASSLAGGNYEQYF. In DNA form, the CDR3 reads TGTGCCAGCAGCTTAGCAGGCGGGAATTACGAGCAGTACTTC.

The chain employs TRBV5-1 and TRBJ2-7, with 9 bases identical to TRBD2. The CDR3 sequence is 16 residues long. The V gene's germline CDR1 is SGHRS and CDR2 YFSETQ. With 0 bases clipped from V and 7 bases from J, the junction kept 11 bases outside the gene matches. DNA for the CDR3: TGCGCCAGCAGCTTGGTGGTAGCGGGAGCCCGAGGAGAGCAGTACTTC. It translates to CASSLVVAGARGEQYF.

This clone was seen a few times. The CDR3 sequence: CASSFFLTVTSGRSETQYF. The CDR3 bases are TGTGCCAGCAGCTTCTTTCTCACCGTGACTAGCGGGAGATCAGAGACCCAGTACTTC. The V call is TRBV7-9, the J call TRBJ2-5, with 12 bases aligning to TRBD2. The germline CDR1 and CDR2 sequences are SEHNR and FQNEAQ (reference sequence). The CDR3 is 19 residues long. Trimming at V came to 3 bases and at J to 4 bases, leaving 15 bases not matched to a gene.

The chain uses TRBV7-9 and TRBJ1-2; 8 bases map to TRBD1. The CDR3 is 14 residues long. Germline trimming cut 5 bases from V and 5 bases from J; bases unmatched to any gene: 7. Germline V gene lookup returns CDR1 SEHNR and CDR2 FQNEAQ (reference sequence). CDR3 sequence reads: CASSRTGLGYGYTF. The CDR3 DNA sequence: TGTGCCAGCAGCCGGACAGGGCTTGGTTATGGCTACACCTTC.

The table lists this clone with a few counts. The chain joins TRBV16 to TRBJ2-7; D gene unclear. Germline V gives CDR1 KGHSY, CDR2 FQNENV. V lost 2 bases to trimming and J lost 6 bases, with 5 bases between them. This CDR3 comprises 11 residues. The chain's CDR3 is CASSQPGEQYF. CDR3 in DNA: TGTGCCAGCAGCCAACCAGGCGAGCAGTACTTC. Drawing the rest from reference TRBV16 and TRBJ2-7, the complete variable domain is GEEVAQTPKHLVRGEGQKAKLYCAPIKGHSYVFWYQQVLKNEFKFLISFQNENVFDETGMPKERFSAKCLPNSPCSLEIQATKLEDSAVYFCASSQPGEQYFGPGTRLTVT.

The chain has TRBV27 and TRBJ1-4, with unresolved D. The CDR3 extends over 14 amino acids. V lost 3 bases and J lost 8, with 13 bases in between. Germline assignment: CDR1 MNHEY and CDR2 SMNVEV (reference sequence). The CDR3 protein is CASSLTRGGEKLFF. Written as DNA, the CDR3 is TGTGCCAGCAGTTTGACCCGCGGAGGGGAAAAACTGTTTTTT.

This sequence joins TRBV7-8 and TRBJ2-7, with TRBD1 identical over 8 bases. The trim removed 1 base at V and 1 base at J, leaving 0 bases unmatched. The germline V gene has CDR1 SGHVS and CDR2 FQNEAQ. The CDR3 runs to 14 residues. CDR3 sequence reads: CASSLGTGSYEQYF. Here the CDR3 DNA reads TGTGCCAGCAGCTTAGGGACAGGGTCCTACGAGCAGTACTTC.

CDR3 residues: CASSIQGNEKLFF. In nucleotides, the CDR3 is TGTGCCAGTAGTATCCAGGGAAATGAAAAACTGTTTTTT. The J gene is TRBJ1-4, the V gene TRBV19; the D gene is possibly TRBD1 (5 bases). CDR3 length equals 13 residues. CDR1 and CDR2 (germline): LNHDA, SQIVND (reference sequence). Trimming left V 3 bases short and J 5 bases short, with 7 bases between. The full variable domain, rest sourced from reference TRBV19 and TRBJ1-4, is DGGITQSPKYLFRKEGQNVTLSCEQNLNHDAMYWYRQDPGQGLRLIYYSQIVNDFQKGDIAEGYSVSREKKESFPLTVTSAQKNPTAFYLCASSIQGNEKLFFGSGTQLSVL.

J is TRBJ2-1 and V is TRBV6-2 or TRBV6-3; tentative D call: TRBD2 (6 bases). The CDR3 contains 16 residues. Trimming removed 2 bases at V and 8 bases at J, with 19 bases between. CDR1 is MNHEY, CDR2 SVGEGT, per germline. For the CDR3, the DNA is TGTGCCAGCAGTTACGGTATCGGGCGCGGCGGGGATGAGCAGTTCTTC. Its translation: CASSYGIGRGGDEQFF.

The chain employs TRBV28 and TRBJ2-3; 16 bases align to TRBD2. V lost 5 bases to trimming and J lost 6 bases; unmatched junction nucleotides: 8. The CDR3 loop spans 17 amino acids. From germline, CDR1 is MDHEN and CDR2 SYDVKM. The CDR3 bases are TGTGCCAGCAGTCCCTTGGGACTAGCGGGAGGGCGGGATACGCAGTATTTT. This gives the protein CASSPLGLAGGRDTQYF.

This clone was seen once. The chain links TRBV28 to TRBJ2-5; a weak D match, TRBD2 (6 bases). Near its end, the DNA agrees better with TRBJ2-7, so the J call may be wrong. Germline values: CDR1 MDHEN, CDR2 SYDVKM. This CDR3 has 14 residues. CDR3 in amino acids: CASSQGTLTYEQYF. The CDR3 coding sequence is TGTGCCAGTAGCCAAGGGACTCTTACCTACGAGCAGTACTTC.

This clone was recorded once. The V gene is TRBV7-9, the J gene TRBJ2-1; 7 bases align to TRBD2. V was clipped by 2 bases and J by 2 bases; unmatched bases: 6. The CDR3 has 16 residues. Looked up from germline, CDR1 is SEHNR and CDR2 is FQNEAQ (reference sequence). The chain's CDR3 is CASSLKGAGPYNEQFF. In DNA form, the CDR3 reads TGTGCCAGCAGCTTAAAGGGAGCGGGACCCTACAATGAGCAGTTCTTC.

This sequence joins TRBV3-1 (or the pseudogene TRBV3-2) and TRBJ2-3, with TRBD2 identical over 8 bases. The CDR3 is 17 amino acids. Germline lookup yields CDR1 LGHDT and CDR2 YNNKEL (reference sequence). V lost 0 bases and J lost 1; bases outside the gene matches: 6. CDR3 in amino acids: CASSQDRRAGGTDTQYF. The CDR3, as DNA: TGTGCCAGCAGCCAAGATCGGCGAGCGGGGGGCACAGATACGCAGTATTTT.

This sequence joins TRBV11-2 and TRBJ2-5, with D perhaps TRBD2 (6 bases). Germline assignment: CDR1 SGHAT and CDR2 FQNNGV. The CDR3 extends over 17 amino acids. Trimming took 0 bases from V and 0 from J, leaving 14 bases between them. The chain's CDR3 is CASSLDGGVRNQETQYF. The CDR3 nucleotides are TGTGCCAGCAGCTTAGATGGCGGGGTGCGGAACCAAGAGACCCAGTACTTC.

This clone was observed a few times. The chain links TRBV5-1 to TRBJ2-1, with 8 bases that match TRBD1. The ends lost 2 bases at V and 8 bases at J; junction bases unmatched: 15. Germline V CDR1 and CDR2: SGHRS, YFSETQ. The CDR3 sequence is 17 residues long. The CDR3 nucleotides read TGCGCCAGCAGCTTCGGGGGAGGACAGGGAAGGAGGTATGAGCAGTTCTTC. Translation: CASSFGGGQGRRYEQFF.

Only a few counts were recorded for this clone. J is TRBJ2-3 and V is TRBV6-2 or TRBV6-3; 9 nucleotides align to TRBD2. V lost 2 bases, J lost 0 bases, and 15 bases stayed unmatched. Germline loops: CDR1 MNHEY, CDR2 SVGEGT. This CDR3 contains 20 residues. CDR3 DNA: TGTGCCAGCAGTTACCCGGGTGTAGCGGGAGTATTCGAGAGCACAGATACGCAGTATTTT. The encoded protein is CASSYPGVAGVFESTDTQYF.

The rearrangement links TRBV7-6 to TRBJ2-1, with 9 bases that match TRBD1. This CDR3 spans 13 amino acids. V gave up 4 bases and J gave up 8 bases; unmatched junction bases: 3. The V gene's germline CDR1 is SGHVS and CDR2 FNYEAQ. For the CDR3, the DNA is TGTGCCAGCAGCTGGGGACAGGGCTATGAGCAGTTCTTC. This translates into CASSWGQGYEQFF.

The chain couples TRBV28 to TRBJ2-7; the match to TRBD2 covers 9 bases. Germline V gene data show CDR1 as MDHEN and CDR2 as SYDVKM. With 4 bases clipped from V and 2 bases from J, the junction kept 3 bases outside the gene matches. The CDR3 length is 14 residues. The CDR3 coding sequence is TGTGCCAGCAGTTCGCGGGAGGGTCCCTACGAGCAGTACTTC. Its translation is CASSSREGPYEQYF.

CDR3 sequence reads: CASSWAGSGYTF. CDR3 sequence (DNA): TGCGCCAGCAGCTGGGCAGGGTCTGGCTACACCTTC. This chain connects TRBV5-1 to TRBJ1-2; a possible D gene is TRBD1 (5 bases). CDR1 and CDR2 from the germline V gene are SGHRS and YFSETQ. The CDR3 extends over 12 amino acids. V was pared by 3 bases and J by 7 bases, with 10 bases between. Full variable domain (remainder filled in from reference TRBV5-1 and TRBJ1-2): KAGVTQTPRYLIKTRGQQVTLSCSPISGHRSVSWYQQTPGQGLQFLFEYFSETQRNKGNFPGRFSGRQFSNSRSEMNVSTLELGDSALYLCASSWAGSGYTFGSGTRLTVV.

The CDR3, as DNA: TGCGCCAGCAGCTCCGACAGTTCGACCTACGAGCAGTACTTC. The encoded protein is CASSSDSSTYEQYF. The V call is TRBV5-1, the J call TRBJ2-7; D might be TRBD1 (5 bases). Germline V gene lookup returns CDR1 SGHRS and CDR2 YFSETQ. V was trimmed by 3 bases and J by 2 bases, leaving 12 bases between them. The CDR3 extends over 14 amino acids.

V and J are TRBV25-1 and TRBJ1-2; TRBD1 matches at 7 bases. The germline V gene has CDR1 MGHDK and CDR2 SYGVNS. With 7 bases clipped from V and 4 bases from J, the junction kept 6 bases outside the gene matches. There are 13 residues in the CDR3. The CDR3 spells CASTRQGAYGYTF. The CDR3 DNA reads TGTGCCAGCACCAGACAGGGTGCCTATGGCTACACCTTC.

This chain uses TRBV29-1 with TRBJ2-5, with 13 bases lining up with TRBD2. CDR1 is SQVTM, CDR2 ANQGSEA, per germline. The CDR3 runs to 13 residues. Trimming took 6 bases from V and 5 from J; bases not matched to a gene: 3. The DNA of the CDR3 is TGCAGCGTGAAGGGACTAGCGGGGGAGACCCAGTACTTC. Its translation is CSVKGLAGETQYF.

The chain combines TRBV27 with TRBJ2-3, with D possibly being TRBD1 (6 bases). V lost 4 bases and J 6 bases, leaving 8 bases between the germline ends. Germline V CDR1 and CDR2: MNHEY, SMNVEV (reference sequence). The CDR3 is 12 residues long. The CDR3 DNA reads as TGTGCCAGCAGTTCAGGGGCCGATACGCAGTATTTT. Its protein is CASSSGADTQYF.

The genes are TRBV27 and TRBJ2-1; tentative D call: TRBD1 (5 bases). The germline gives CDR1 MNHEY, CDR2 SMNVEV (reference sequence). Trimming stripped 3 bases from V and 4 bases from J, with 22 bases between. The CDR3 totals 18 residues. CDR3 in amino acids: CASSLLGSADKHYNEQFF. The CDR3 DNA reads as TGTGCCAGCAGTTTGTTAGGATCTGCGGACAAACATTACAATGAGCAGTTCTTC.

The chain carries TRBV19 and TRBJ2-1, with D perhaps matching TRBD2 (6 bases). Germline CDR1 reads LNHDA; CDR2 reads SQIVND (reference sequence). This CDR3 is built from 15 residues. V was pared by 3 bases and J by 7 bases, with 16 bases between. The CDR3 is CASSILGGGINEQFF. The CDR3 DNA follows: TGTGCCAGTAGTATTCTCGGGGGAGGTATTAATGAGCAGTTCTTC.

This chain uses TRBV6-5 with TRBJ1-2; perhaps TRBD1 as D (5 bases). Between the trimmed V and J ends, which lost 6 bases and 5 bases, there was a span of 16 bases. The CDR3 has 14 amino acids. The germline V gene encodes CDR1 MNHEY and CDR2 SVGAGI. CDR3 sequence reads: CASRLPGLDYGYTF. DNA for the CDR3: TGTGCCAGCAGATTACCGGGACTGGATTATGGCTACACCTTC.

The rearrangement links TRBV2 to TRBJ2-7; TRBD2 aligns across 12 bases. Germline V lookup: CDR1 SNHLY, CDR2 FYNNEI. This CDR3 spans 15 amino acids. Unmatched junction bases numbered 6, after V lost 5 bases and J lost 4 bases. CDR3 residues: CASSPTGTSGYEQYF. The CDR3 DNA follows: TGTGCCAGCAGTCCTACCGGGACTAGCGGGTACGAGCAGTACTTC.